This TCR beta chain is drawn from a study of T cell changes during pregnancy in multiple sclerosis. V was clipped by 5 bases and J by 4 bases, with 12 bases between them. Germline CDR1 is SEHNR and CDR2 is FQNEAQ (reference sequence). The CDR3 covers 14 residues. This clone was detected only a few times. Profiled with immunoSEQ multiplex PCR; TCRdb holds only in-frame clones, not every one. The sample carries tens of thousands of clones, 88% recorded once. The sample in question was CD8+ T cells from peripheral blood mononuclear cells, obtained after pregnancy. The TCR comes from a female donor in good health, enrolled as a control in a pregnancy study. The gene calls are TRBV7-9 and TRBJ1-5; D may be TRBD1 (5 bases). The CDR3 DNA reads TGTGCCAGCAGCGTTGACAGCCCGAATCAGCCCCAGCATTTT. Translating gives CASSVDSPNQPQHF.